A single sample is the source of the 6 T cell receptor beta chains below, sequenced in a study of cytomegalovirus exposure and HLA in healthy donors. Clones were sequenced by immunoSEQ multiplex PCR, and TCRdb holds only the in-frame ones, with some missing. Of some 250,000 clones listed, roughly 91% are singletons. Material: PBMCs. The receptors come from a woman between 25 and 40 years old in good health and CMV-seronegative.

The V and J genes are TRBV28 and TRBJ2-7; D possibly matches TRBD1 or TRBD2 (5 bases each). Germline V gene lookup returns CDR1 MDHEN and CDR2 SYDVKM. The CDR3 runs to 14 residues. Trimming shortened V by 4 bases and J by 2 bases, and 12 bases separated the two germline ends. The CDR3 DNA follows: TGTGCCAGCAGTTCCCGGGACGGAGCCTACGAGCAGTACTTC. Translation gives CASSSRDGAYEQYF.

This chain connects TRBV29-1 to TRBJ2-7; the D is unclear. V was trimmed by 4 bases and J by 1 base, leaving 14 bases between them. The CDR3 is made up of 14 amino acids. In germline, CDR1 is SQVTM, CDR2 ANQGSEA. The CDR3 sequence is CSVAKRPPSYEQYF. CDR3 nucleotide sequence: TGCAGCGTTGCTAAGCGACCCCCTTCCTACGAGCAGTACTTC.

V usage is TRBV27 and J usage is TRBJ2-3; D remains unclear. Trimming stripped 5 bases from V and 5 bases from J, with 11 bases between. Looked up from germline, CDR1 is MNHEY and CDR2 is SMNVEV (reference sequence). This CDR3 has 13 residues. The CDR3 coding sequence is TGTGCCAGCAGTCTCCAATTATTAGATACGCAGTATTTT. This sequence encodes CASSLQLLDTQYF.

The chain links TRBV19 to TRBJ2-5; 9 bases are a match to TRBD1. The trim removed 6 bases at V and 4 bases at J, leaving 3 bases unmatched. Germline V gene sequence: CDR1 LNHDA, CDR2 SQIVND (reference sequence). CDR3 length: 13 amino acids. The CDR3: CASSGTGSETQYF. CDR3 bases: TGTGCCAGTAGCGGGACAGGGTCAGAGACCCAGTACTTC.

This chain links TRBV7-9 with TRBJ1-5; D is undetermined. The CDR3 extends over 14 amino acids. Deletions cut 5 bases from V and 0 bases from J, with 8 bases between. CDR1 is SEHNR, CDR2 FQNEAQ, per germline (reference sequence). This CDR3 reads CASSQTYSNQPQHF. The DNA of the CDR3 is TGTGCCAGCAGCCAGACTTATAGCAATCAGCCCCAGCATTTT.

V is TRBV5-1 and J is TRBJ2-2; the D gene is possibly TRBD2 (6 bases). Germline V gene lookup returns CDR1 SGHRS and CDR2 YFSETQ. V was shortened by 4 bases and J by 5 bases, with 12 bases between the two germline ends. CDR3 size: 14 residues. The CDR3, as DNA: TGCGCCAGCAGCCGTTTCGGGACTACCGGGGAGCTGTTTTTT. Its protein product is CASSRFGTTGELFF. The full variable domain, in which reference TRBV5-1 and TRBJ2-2 provide the parts outside the CDR3, is KAGVTQTPRYLIKTRGQQVTLSCSPISGHRSVSWYQQTPGQGLQFLFEYFSETQRNKGNFPGRFSGRQFSNSRSEMNVSTLELGDSALYLCASSRFGTTGELFFGEGSRLTVL.